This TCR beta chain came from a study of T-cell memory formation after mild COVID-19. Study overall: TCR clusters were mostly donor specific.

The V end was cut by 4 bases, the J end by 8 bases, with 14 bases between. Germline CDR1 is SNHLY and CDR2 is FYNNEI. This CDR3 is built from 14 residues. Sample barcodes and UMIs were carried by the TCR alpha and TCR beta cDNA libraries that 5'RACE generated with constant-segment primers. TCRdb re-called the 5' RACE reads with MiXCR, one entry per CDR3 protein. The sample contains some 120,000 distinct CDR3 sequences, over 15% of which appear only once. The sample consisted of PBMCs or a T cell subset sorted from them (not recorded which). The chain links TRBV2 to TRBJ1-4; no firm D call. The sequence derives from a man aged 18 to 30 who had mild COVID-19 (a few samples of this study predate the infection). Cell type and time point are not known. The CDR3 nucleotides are TGTGCCAGCAGTGTCAAACACCGAGGGGAAAAACTGTTTTTT. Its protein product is CASSVKHRGEKLFF.